Listed below are T cell receptor beta chains from one sample, sequenced in a study of blood T cell repertoires in COVID-19. The data were produced by immunoSEQ multiplex PCR, yet TCRdb's version contains in-frame clones alone and is incomplete. The sample carries a few hundred thousand clones, approximately 87% recorded once. Source material: PBMCs or T cells enriched from blood (not recorded which). Receptors were obtained from a woman aged 50 to 60 who had recovered from COVID-19. Both conserved end residues are part of each CDR3. A D gene is named only where the DNA matches it firmly. Clone size appears in some rows only: once, few, many, or a class for an expanded clone.

cdr3_length d_call j_call clone_size v_call cdr3_aa cdr3_nt
13 TRBD2 TRBJ2-7 - TRBV5-1 CASSEGGPYEQYF TGCGCCAGCAGTGAGGGAGGGCCCTACGAGCAGTACTTC
16 - TRBJ1-1 - TRBV18 CASSPWEGDLNTEAFF TGTGCCAGCTCACCCTGGGAGGGGGACCTGAACACTGAAGCTTTCTTT
14 - TRBJ1-1 - TRBV19 CASSIGMEGTEAFF TGTGCCAGTAGTATCGGTATGGAGGGCACTGAAGCTTTCTTT
16 TRBD1 TRBJ1-5 - TRBV7-8 CASSLETRGANQPQHF TGTGCCAGCAGCTTAGAGACCAGGGGGGCCAATCAGCCCCAGCATTTT
17 TRBD1 TRBJ2-3 - TRBV7-8 CASSLAQGTGGTDTQYF TGTGCCAGCAGCTTAGCGCAAGGGACAGGGGGTACAGATACGCAGTATTTT
13 - TRBJ2-5 - TRBV5-1 CASRRDVQETQYF TGCGCCAGCAGGCGGGACGTTCAAGAGACCCAGTACTTC
17 TRBD1 TRBJ1-2 - TRBV7-9 CASSFETGGEINYGYTF TGTGCCAGCAGCTTCGAGACAGGGGGGGAAATTAACTATGGCTACACCTTC
13 - TRBJ2-2 - TRBV7-9 CASSSRETGELFF TGTGCCAGCAGCTCACGGGAAACCGGGGAGCTGTTTTTT
14 - TRBJ2-2 - TRBV5-1 CASSLGQDTGELFF TGCGCCAGCAGCTTGGGACAGGACACCGGGGAGCTGTTTTTT
14 TRBD1 TRBJ1-2 - TRBV19 CASSILDRVYGYTF TGTGCCAGTAGTATCCTGGACAGGGTTTATGGCTACACCTTC
17 TRBD2 TRBJ2-2 - TRBV29-1 CSVDLTSGGVNTGELFF TGCAGCGTTGATCTGACTAGCGGGGGGGTCAACACCGGGGAGCTGTTTTTT
16 - TRBJ1-1 once TRBV5-1 CASSLGVGQQNTEAFF TGCGCCAGCAGTCTCGGAGTGGGACAACAGAACACTGAAGCTTTCTTT
13 TRBD1 TRBJ1-2 - TRBV7-2 CASSWDRLYGYTF TGTGCCAGCAGCTGGGACAGACTCTATGGCTACACCTTC
11 - TRBJ1-4 - TRBV12-3/TRBV12-4 CASSFGEKLFF TGTGCCAGCAGTTTCGGGGAAAAACTGTTTTTT
14 TRBD1 TRBJ1-5 - TRBV30 CAWAGTGLNQPQHF TGTGCCTGGGCAGGGACAGGGCTCAATCAGCCCCAGCATTTT
15 - TRBJ2-7 once TRBV28 CASSLGDGGAYEQYF TGTGCCAGCAGTTTAGGGGATGGGGGCGCCTACGAGCAGTACTTC
14 - TRBJ1-2 - TRBV7-9 CASSLNNGGTGYTF TGTGCCAGCAGCTTAAATAATGGAGGGACCGGCTACACCTTC
17 TRBD1 TRBJ2-1 - TRBV5-1 CASSLDDRGFSYNEQFF TGCGCCAGCAGCTTGGACGACAGGGGATTTTCCTACAATGAGCAGTTCTTC
16 - TRBJ2-7 once TRBV5-1 CASSLDRGSTLNEQYF TGCGCCAGCAGCTTGGACCGGGGGAGCACCCTCAACGAGCAGTACTTC
15 TRBD1 TRBJ1-5 - TRBV9 CASSVGTGSNQPQHF TGTGCCAGCAGCGTCGGGACAGGGAGCAATCAGCCCCAGCATTTT
18 TRBD1 TRBJ1-4 - TRBV15 CATSRTVPRTGGDEKLFF TGTGCCACCAGCAGGACCGTTCCCAGGACAGGAGGGGATGAAAAACTGTTTTTT
13 - TRBJ1-1 - TRBV4-1 CASSQGSKTEAFF TGCGCCAGCAGCCAAGGGAGCAAAACTGAAGCTTTCTTT
13 - TRBJ1-2 - TRBV6-5 CASTKTGTYGYTF TGTGCCAGCACCAAGACAGGAACCTATGGCTACACCTTC
14 - TRBJ2-2 - TRBV19 CASSIKRNTGDLFF TGTGCCAGTAGTATAAAAAGGAACACCGGGGATCTGTTTTTT
16 TRBD1 TRBJ1-2 - TRBV6-1 CASSEAGRGRGNGYTF TGTGCCAGCAGTGAAGCTGGGCGTGGCAGGGGGAACGGCTACACCTTC
12 - TRBJ2-7 - TRBV6-1 CASSPPRAEQYF TGTGCCAGCAGCCCCCCGAGAGCCGAGCAGTACTTC
14 TRBD1 TRBJ2-1 once TRBV5-6 CASSLGQGNDEQFF TGTGCCAGCAGCTTGGGACAGGGTAACGATGAGCAGTTCTTC
12 - TRBJ2-3 - TRBV5-4 CASSSIRDTQYF TGTGCCAGCAGCTCCATCAGGGATACGCAGTATTTT
18 TRBD2 TRBJ2-3 - TRBV4-2 CASSLNLASGGGTDTQYF TGTGCCAGCAGCCTTAATTTGGCTAGCGGGGGGGGAACAGATACGCAGTATTTT
14 TRBD2 TRBJ2-1 - TRBV24-1 CATSDQGGGDEQFF TGTGCCACCAGTGATCAGGGCGGGGGAGATGAGCAGTTCTTC
16 TRBD1 TRBJ1-2 once TRBV5-1 CASSFGTGEANYGYTF TGCGCCAGCAGCTTTGGGACAGGGGAAGCTAACTATGGCTACACCTTC
15 - TRBJ1-3 - TRBV7-9 CASSLGPISGNTIYF TGTGCCAGCAGCCTAGGTCCTATCTCTGGAAACACCATATATTTT
14 - TRBJ1-2 - TRBV7-9 CASSLAGANYGYTF TGTGCCAGCAGCTTAGCAGGGGCTAACTATGGCTACACCTTC
14 - TRBJ2-3 - TRBV19 CASSLPTSTDTQYF TGTGCCAGTAGTTTGCCCACTAGCACAGATACGCAGTATTTT
14 - TRBJ2-3 few TRBV7-9 CASSVSSGTDTQYF TGTGCCAGCAGTGTGAGCTCAGGGACAGATACGCAGTATTTT
13 - TRBJ2-7 - TRBV4-1 CASSQDQGVEQYF TGCGCCAGCAGCCAAGATCAGGGTGTGGAGCAGTACTTC
13 TRBD2 TRBJ2-1 - TRBV7-9 CASITRGGSEQFF TGTGCCAGCATCACCCGGGGGGGGTCTGAGCAGTTCTTC
14 - TRBJ2-7 - TRBV3-1/TRBV3-2 CASSRAGDLDEQYF TGTGCCAGCAGCCGCGCCGGGGATCTCGACGAGCAGTACTTC
14 - TRBJ1-5 - TRBV18 CASSPQQGDQPQHF TGTGCCAGCTCACCACAACAGGGCGATCAGCCCCAGCATTTT
14 - TRBJ1-2 few TRBV5-1 CASSPSRGNYGYTF TGCGCCAGCAGCCCCTCGAGAGGAAACTATGGCTACACCTTC
13 - TRBJ1-5 - TRBV6-5 CASRPGYRQPQHF TGTGCCAGCAGACCAGGGTATAGACAGCCCCAGCATTTT
14 - TRBJ2-1 - TRBV27 CASSNRGSYNEQFF TGTGCCAGCAGCAACCGGGGCTCCTACAATGAGCAGTTCTTC
17 - TRBJ1-2 many TRBV7-9 CASSLSGVDIGTWGYTF TGTGCCAGCAGCTTATCGGGAGTCGACATCGGTACTTGGGGCTACACCTTC
15 - TRBJ1-5 - TRBV23-1 CASSQSGPSNQPQHF TGCGCCAGCAGTCAATCGGGGCCAAGCAATCAGCCCCAGCATTTT
15 - TRBJ2-2 - TRBV6-4 CASSLGTLNTGELFF TGTGCCAGCAGCCTGGGGACACTGAACACCGGGGAGCTGTTTTTT
15 - TRBJ1-2 - TRBV2 CASTSAAGSNYGYTF TGTGCCAGCACCTCAGCGGCGGGTAGCAACTATGGCTACACCTTC
14 - TRBJ2-2 once TRBV19 CASSIRANTGELFF TGTGCCAGTAGTATCCGCGCGAACACCGGGGAGCTGTTTTTT
18 TRBD2 TRBJ2-7 - TRBV2 CASVLWPGGAGTSYEQYF TGTGCCTCGGTGCTTTGGCCGGGGGGAGCGGGGACCTCCTACGAGCAGTACTTC
15 TRBD1 TRBJ1-6 once TRBV4-1 CASSQGDRDNSPLHF TGCGCCAGCAGCCAAGGGGACAGGGATAATTCACCCCTCCACTTT
16 TRBD2 TRBJ2-1 - TRBV29-1 CSVGPHSGGGYNEQFF TGCAGCGTTGGCCCACATAGCGGGGGGGGCTACAATGAGCAGTTCTTC
15 TRBD1 TRBJ1-2 once TRBV3-1/TRBV3-2 CASSFGQAAGYGYTF TGTGCCAGCAGCTTCGGACAGGCGGCAGGCTATGGCTACACCTTC
15 TRBD1 TRBJ1-3 - TRBV6-5 CASSHGTVSGNTIYF TGTGCCAGCAGCCACGGGACAGTCTCTGGAAACACCATATATTTT
17 - TRBJ2-1 - TRBV10-3 CAISESSGLATLNEQFF TGTGCCATCAGTGAGTCGTCGGGATTAGCTACTCTAAATGAGCAGTTCTTC
14 - TRBJ2-3 - TRBV9 CASNPRGNTDTQYF TGTGCCAGCAACCCCAGGGGTAACACAGATACGCAGTATTTT